This record covers a single T cell receptor beta chain. Its specificity is unknown. The source of the sample is a study of CD8+ T cells in alopecia areata. In each case, RNA was isolated and then reverse transcribed into cDNA as the sequencing template. Assay: immunoSEQ multiplex PCR; the TCRdb copy retains only in-frame clones and omits some. The table records approximately 7,800 clones, about two thirds of them present only once. Sampling of alopecia areata patients yielded lesional scalp punch biopsies as well as peripheral blood. The study, taken as a whole, reports: Relative to normal scalp, lesional scalp, especially alopecia totalis/universalis, showed higher clonality. Clarity of TCR sharing across patients fell short of that in mice, possibly HLA-related.

Trimming stripped 1 base from V and 4 bases from J, with 10 bases between. The CDR3 covers 14 residues. Germline values: CDR1 SGHTA, CDR2 FQGNSA. The gene calls are TRBV7-2 and TRBJ1-2, with D uncertain. This specimen consisted of skin, obtained at week 0. The receptor was derived from a human donor with alopecia areata. CDR3 coding DNA: TGTGCCAGCAGCTTAGGGCGGCAGAGCTATGGCTACACCTTC. Translation: CASSLGRQSYGYTF. Full variable domain (missing parts from reference TRBV7-2 and TRBJ1-2): GAGVSQSPSNKVTEKGKDVELRCDPISGHTALYWYRQSLGQGLEFLIYFQGNSAPDKSGLPSDRFSAERTGGSVSTLTIQRTQQEDSAVYLCASSLGRQSYGYTFGSGTRLTVV.